A single sample gave rise to the 3 T cell receptor beta chains below, sequenced in a study of T cells in Graves' hyperthyroidism and ophthalmopathy. Regions amplified from RNA transcripts were the TCR beta CDR3 regions. With the HTBI primer set, the TCR CDR3 went through a first round of RT-PCR. Via MiXCR, TCRdb re-called the multiplex PCR reads, giving one row per CDR3 protein. Of some 460,000 distinct CDR3 sequences listed, approximately 14% are singletons. Input material: blood. Source of these receptors: a woman under 30 with Graves' hyperthyroidism.

This clonotype was seen repeatedly, ten times or more. The chain uses TRBV12-3 or TRBV12-4 and TRBJ1-5; 7 nucleotides line up with TRBD1. J gave up 3 bases and V 5 bases, and 4 bases lay outside the gene matches. This CDR3 contains 14 residues. This CDR3 reads CASSQQGSNQPQHF. CDR3 nucleotide sequence: TGTGCCAGCAGTCAACAGGGGTCCAATCAGCCCCAGCATTTT.

This clonotype has just a few counts. The chain is built from TRBV7-2 and TRBJ1-5; 11 bases match TRBD1. Per the germline V gene, CDR1 is SGHTA and CDR2 is FQGNSA. After removal of 6 bases from V and 6 bases from J, the junction contained 13 bases not matched to a gene. The CDR3 loop spans 17 amino acids. The CDR3 region is CASSPGTGGKRGQPQHF. The CDR3 nucleotides read TGTGCCAGCAGTCCAGGGACAGGGGGAAAACGGGGTCAGCCCCAGCATTTT.

The gene calls are TRBV3-1 and TRBJ2-3, with 9 positions matching TRBD1. Losses at the gene ends were 4 bases for V and 5 bases for J; bases not matched to a gene: 7. The length of the CDR3 is 15 residues. CDR1 is LGHDT and CDR2 is YNNKEL in the germline V gene (reference sequence). CDR3 region: CASSPRTGAGDTQYF. As DNA, the CDR3 is TGTGCCAGCAGCCCACGGACAGGGGCTGGAGATACGCAGTATTTT.